The entry that follows covers one T cell receptor (beta chain) sequence. Antigen unknown. This specimen comes from a study of vaccination effects on CD4 cells after COVID-19. General observations from the study: The study found that only 1 of 255 vaccine-induced clones from healthy vaccinees cross-reacted with common cold coronaviruses.

Sequenced by immunoSEQ multiplex PCR; TCRdb stores in-frame clones only, minus some. Of about 41,000 clones in the sample, 70% were seen once. Expansion of antigen-specific CD4+ T cells with viral peptide pools was carried out by the ViraFEST assay before sequencing. When around 10 days of culture had elapsed, CD4+ T cells were isolated. The healthy vaccine recipients, who had no prior SARS-CoV-2 infection, showed negative nucleocapsid antibodies. The germline CDR1 and CDR2 sequences are LGHNA and YNFKEQ. This CDR3 region has 16 residues. J gave up 5 bases and V 5 bases, and 9 bases lay outside the gene matches.

V usage is TRBV4-2 and J usage is TRBJ2-1; 10 bases match TRBD2. The material was CD4+ T cells from PBMCs cultured with HCoV-OC43 spike peptides, obtained before COVID-19 vaccination. Indicated subset: HCoV-OC43 spike overlapping peptide pool stimulation. The sequence derives from a human donor who received a COVID-19 vaccine. The CDR3 loop is CASSLQRGGQNNEQFF. CDR3 nucleotide sequence: TGTGCCAGCAGCTTACAGCGGGGGGGCCAAAACAATGAGCAGTTCTTC.